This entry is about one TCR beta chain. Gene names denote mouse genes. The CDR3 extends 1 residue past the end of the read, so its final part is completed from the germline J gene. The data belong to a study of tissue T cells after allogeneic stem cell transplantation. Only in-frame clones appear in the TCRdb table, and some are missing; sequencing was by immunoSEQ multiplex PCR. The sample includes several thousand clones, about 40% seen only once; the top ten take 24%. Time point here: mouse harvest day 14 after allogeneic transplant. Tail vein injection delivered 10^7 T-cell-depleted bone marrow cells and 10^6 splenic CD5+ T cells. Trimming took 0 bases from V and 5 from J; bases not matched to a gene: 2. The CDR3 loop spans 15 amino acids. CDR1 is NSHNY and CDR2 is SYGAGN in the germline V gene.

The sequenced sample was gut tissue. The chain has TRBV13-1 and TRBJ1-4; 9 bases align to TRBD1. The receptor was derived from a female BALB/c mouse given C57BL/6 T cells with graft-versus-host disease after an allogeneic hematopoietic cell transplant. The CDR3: CASSDADRGNERLFF. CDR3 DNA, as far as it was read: TGTGCCAGCAGTGATGCTGACAGGGGGAACGAAAGATTATTT.